The rows below give T cell receptor beta chains drawn from one sample of a study of shared clonotypes between healthy human individuals. Sequenced by immunoSEQ multiplex PCR; TCRdb stores in-frame clones only, minus some. Here the sample spans millions of clones, more than 85% being singletons. The sample taken for sequencing was naive CD4+ T cells from PBMCs. The receptors shown here come from a young man in good health. Some clones in this sample may be carry-over from other donors' samples. The CDR3 runs from the conserved cysteine through the conserved F or W. D genes are given only for firm matches. Size is stated for part of the rows, as once, few or many counts, or as a class when the clone is expanded.

cdr3_aa cdr3_nt d_call cdr3_length j_call v_call clone_size
CASSESGGRYEQYF TGTGCCAGCAGTGAGTCAGGGGGCAGATACGAGCAGTACTTC TRBD1 14 TRBJ2-7 TRBV2 NA
CAISESVGRGTDTQYF TGTGCCATCAGTGAGTCGGTAGGGCGGGGCACAGATACGCAGTATTTT NA 16 TRBJ2-3 TRBV10-3 NA
CASSLRSTGTQETQYF TGTGCCAGCAGCTTAAGGTCGACAGGGACACAAGAGACCCAGTACTTC TRBD1 16 TRBJ2-5 TRBV7-9 NA
CASSPPGQGRRFYGYTF TGTGCCAGCAGCCCGCCGGGACAGGGCCGAAGATTCTATGGCTACACCTTC TRBD1 17 TRBJ1-2 TRBV7-9 NA
CASSEDSLWGQPQHF TGTGCCAGCAGTGAGGACAGCCTTTGGGGTCAGCCCCAGCATTTT NA 15 TRBJ1-5 TRBV2 NA
CATLRGTRRTGELFF TGTGCCACGCTTAGAGGGACTAGAAGGACCGGGGAGCTGTTTTTT TRBD2 15 TRBJ2-2 TRBV6-5 NA
CASSETGGSGNTIYF TGTGCCAGCAGCGAGACAGGGGGCTCGGGAAACACCATATATTTT TRBD1 15 TRBJ1-3 TRBV7-9 NA
CASSQREVTDTQYF TGTGCCAGTAGTCAGCGGGAGGTCACAGATACGCAGTATTTT TRBD2 14 TRBJ2-3 TRBV19 NA
CASINSLNQPQHF TGTGCCAGCATAAACAGCCTAAATCAGCCCCAGCATTTT NA 13 TRBJ1-5 TRBV6-1 NA
CASSLAGRGNTIYF TGCGCCAGCAGCTTGGCCGGGCGTGGAAACACCATATATTTT NA 14 TRBJ1-3 TRBV5-1 NA
CASRDTLPSSYNEQFF TGTGCCAGCAGAGATACTCTACCGAGCTCCTACAATGAGCAGTTCTTC NA 16 TRBJ2-1 TRBV28 NA
CASSESRASGYNEQFF TGCGCCAGCAGTGAGTCTCGGGCTAGCGGTTACAATGAGCAGTTCTTC TRBD2 16 TRBJ2-1 TRBV10-1 NA
CATSTLQGLGTDTQYF TGTGCCACCAGCACCCTACAGGGTCTGGGCACAGATACGCAGTATTTT NA 16 TRBJ2-3 TRBV15 once
CASSLGQGLPNEQFF TGTGCCAGCAGCTTGGGGCAGGGGTTACCCAATGAGCAGTTCTTC NA 15 TRBJ2-1 TRBV5-6 NA
CAWSHYTGGRRAFF TGTGCCTGGAGTCATTATACAGGGGGCCGCCGAGCTTTCTTT TRBD1 14 TRBJ1-1 TRBV30 few
CASSEFRHAQYF TGTGCCAGCAGTGAATTTAGGCACGCGCAGTACTTC NA 12 TRBJ2-7 TRBV6-1 NA
CASSLGGGLSYEQYF TGTGCCAGCTCGTTAGGGGGAGGTCTCTCCTACGAGCAGTACTTC NA 15 TRBJ2-7 TRBV28 NA
CASSFSGDEAFF TGTGCCAGCAGCTTTTCAGGGGATGAAGCTTTCTTT NA 12 TRBJ1-1 TRBV7-2 NA
CASSSGPTYTEAFF TGTGCCAGCAGCTCCGGGCCAACATACACTGAAGCTTTCTTT NA 14 TRBJ1-1 TRBV7-3 NA
CASSPRDRRSSEAFF TGTGCCAGCAGTCCCCGGGACAGGAGGAGCAGTGAAGCTTTCTTT TRBD1 15 TRBJ1-1 TRBV28 once
CASSLFRPGGEKLFF TGTGCCAGCAGTTTATTCCGTCCGGGTGGTGAAAAACTGTTTTTT NA 15 TRBJ1-4 TRBV28 NA
CAISDYGTNNYEQYF TGTGCCATCAGTGACTACGGGACAAATAACTACGAGCAGTACTTC NA 15 TRBJ2-7 TRBV10-3 NA